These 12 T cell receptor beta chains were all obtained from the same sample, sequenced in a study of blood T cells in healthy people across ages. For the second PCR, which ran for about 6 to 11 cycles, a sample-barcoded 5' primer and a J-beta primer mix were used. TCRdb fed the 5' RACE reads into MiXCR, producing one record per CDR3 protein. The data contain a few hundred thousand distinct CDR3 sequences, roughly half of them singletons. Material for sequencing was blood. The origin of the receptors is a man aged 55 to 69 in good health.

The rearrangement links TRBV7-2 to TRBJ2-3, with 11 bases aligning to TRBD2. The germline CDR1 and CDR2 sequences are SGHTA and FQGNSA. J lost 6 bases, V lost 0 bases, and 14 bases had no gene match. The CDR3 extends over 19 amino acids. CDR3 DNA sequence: TGTGCCAGCAGCTTAGCGCTAGGTGGCATAGCGGGAGGGTTGGATACGCAGTATTTT. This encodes CASSLALGGIAGGLDTQYF.

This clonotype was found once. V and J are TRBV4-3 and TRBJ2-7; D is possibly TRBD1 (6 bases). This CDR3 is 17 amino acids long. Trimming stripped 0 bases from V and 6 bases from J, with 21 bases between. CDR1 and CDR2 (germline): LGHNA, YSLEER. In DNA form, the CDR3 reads TGCGCCAGCAGCCAAGATCGGAATTTGAGGGGGTTCACCGAGCAGTACTTC. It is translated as CASSQDRNLRGFTEQYF.

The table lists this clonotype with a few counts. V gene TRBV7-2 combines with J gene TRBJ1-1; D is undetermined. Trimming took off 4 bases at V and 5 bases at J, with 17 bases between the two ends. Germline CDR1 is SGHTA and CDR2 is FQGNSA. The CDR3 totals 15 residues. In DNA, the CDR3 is TGTGCCAGCAGCTCATACCGGGTCGTGGGGACTGAAGCTTTCTTT. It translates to CASSSYRVVGTEAFF.

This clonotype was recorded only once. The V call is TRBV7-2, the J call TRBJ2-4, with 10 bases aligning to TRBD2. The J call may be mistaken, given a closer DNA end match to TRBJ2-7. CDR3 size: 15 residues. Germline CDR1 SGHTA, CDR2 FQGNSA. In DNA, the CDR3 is TGTGCCAGCAGCTTAGCTAGCGGGGGGAACTACGAGCAGTACTTC. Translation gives CASSLASGGNYEQYF.

The CDR3 sequence: CASTAGTLTEAFF. The CDR3 DNA reads as TGCGCCAGCACCGCCGGGACTCTTACTGAAGCTTTCTTT. V gene TRBV5-1 combines with J gene TRBJ1-1; maybe TRBD1 (5 bases). V lost 6 bases and J 5 bases, leaving 14 bases between the germline ends. CDR3 length equals 13 residues. From germline, CDR1 is SGHRS and CDR2 YFSETQ.

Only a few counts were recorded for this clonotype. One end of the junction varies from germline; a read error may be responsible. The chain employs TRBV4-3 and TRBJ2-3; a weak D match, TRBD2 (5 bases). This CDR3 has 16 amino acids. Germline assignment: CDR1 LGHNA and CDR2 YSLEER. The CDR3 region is CASGQDTLALTDTQYF. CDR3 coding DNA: TGCGCCAGCGGCCAAGATACGCTAGCTCTCACAGATACGCAGTATTTT.

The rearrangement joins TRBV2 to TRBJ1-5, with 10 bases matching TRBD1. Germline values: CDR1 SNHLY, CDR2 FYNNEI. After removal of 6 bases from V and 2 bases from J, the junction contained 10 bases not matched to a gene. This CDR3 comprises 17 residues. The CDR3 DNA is TGTGCCAGCAGCAAAGGGACAGGGGATAGAGGCAATCAGCCCCAGCATTTT. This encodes CASSKGTGDRGNQPQHF.

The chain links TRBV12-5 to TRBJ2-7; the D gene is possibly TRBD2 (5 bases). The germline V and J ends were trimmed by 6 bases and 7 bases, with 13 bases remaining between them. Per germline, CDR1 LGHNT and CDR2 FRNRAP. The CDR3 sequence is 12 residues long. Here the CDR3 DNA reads TGTGCTAGTGGCCCTACTAGATCTGAGCAGTACTTC. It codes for CASGPTRSEQYF.

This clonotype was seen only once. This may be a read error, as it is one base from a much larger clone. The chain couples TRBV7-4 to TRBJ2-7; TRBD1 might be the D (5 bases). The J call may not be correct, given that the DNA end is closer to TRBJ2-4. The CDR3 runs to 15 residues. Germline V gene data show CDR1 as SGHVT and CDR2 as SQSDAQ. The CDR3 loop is CTSSFQQENLNIQYF. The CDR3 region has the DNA TGTACCAGCAGCTTTCAACAGGAGAATCTAAACATTCAGTACTTC.

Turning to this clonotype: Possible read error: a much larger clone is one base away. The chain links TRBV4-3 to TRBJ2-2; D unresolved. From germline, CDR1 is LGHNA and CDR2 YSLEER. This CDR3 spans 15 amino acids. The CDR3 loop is CASSKEDGNTGELFF. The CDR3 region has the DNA TGCGCCAGCAGCAAAGAGGACGGTAACACCGGGGAGCTGTTTTTT.

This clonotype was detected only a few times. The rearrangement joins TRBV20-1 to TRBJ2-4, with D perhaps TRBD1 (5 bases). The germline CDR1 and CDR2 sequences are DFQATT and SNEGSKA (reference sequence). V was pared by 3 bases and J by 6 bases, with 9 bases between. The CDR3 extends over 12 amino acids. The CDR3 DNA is TGCAGTGCTAGGACAGAATTAAACATTCAGTACTTC. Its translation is CSARTELNIQYF.

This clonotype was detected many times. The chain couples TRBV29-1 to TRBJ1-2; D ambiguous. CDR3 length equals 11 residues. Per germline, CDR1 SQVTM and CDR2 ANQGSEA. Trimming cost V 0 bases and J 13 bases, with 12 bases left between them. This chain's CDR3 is CSVEEGRAGTF. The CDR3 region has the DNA TGCAGCGTTGAAGAGGGCCGGGCGGGCACCTTC.